What follows are 22 T cell receptor beta chains derived from one specimen sequenced in a study of cytomegalovirus exposure and HLA in healthy donors. A multiplex PCR was run with 60 Vbeta primers and 13 Jbeta primers. Sequencing was performed with immunoSEQ multiplex PCR; in TCRdb, only in-frame clones are kept and a portion is missing. This table holds 160,000 or so clones, around 80% found once. What was sequenced was PBMCs. Receptors originate from a man younger than 35 in good health and CMV-seropositive.

The sample holds one count of this clone. This sequence joins TRBV7-9 and TRBJ1-5, with D perhaps TRBD1 (6 bases). The germline V gene has CDR1 SEHNR and CDR2 FQNEAQ (reference sequence). The CDR3 runs 14 residues. V lost 2 bases, J lost 3 bases, and 8 bases lay in between. Here the CDR3 reads CASSLSGANQPQHF. CDR3 coding DNA: TGTGCCAGCAGCTTATCAGGGGCCAATCAGCCCCAGCATTTT.

This clone was seen a handful of times. The rearrangement uses TRBV15 and TRBJ2-1, with 11 bases fitting TRBD2. The CDR3 sequence is 15 residues long. CDR1 is LNHNV, CDR2 YYDKDF, per germline (reference sequence). The ends lost 0 bases at V and 9 bases at J; junction bases unmatched: 4. CDR3 in amino acids: CATSRELAGDVEQFF. CDR3 DNA sequence: TGTGCCACCAGCAGAGAACTAGCGGGGGATGTTGAGCAGTTCTTC.

The chain carries TRBV2 and TRBJ1-2; a possible D gene is TRBD1 (6 bases). CDR1 SNHLY and CDR2 FYNNEI come from the germline V gene. The CDR3 is 14 residues long. V shed 4 bases and J shed 8 bases, with 17 bases lying between them. CDR3 coding DNA: TGTGCCAGCAGTGGGATGAGGGGGGGTGGGGGCTACACCTTC. Translating gives CASSGMRGGGGYTF.

The chain uses TRBV30 and TRBJ1-6; no clear D gene. V dropped 2 bases and J dropped 9 bases, with 14 bases sitting between them. CDR3 length equals 14 residues. Germline values: CDR1 GTSNPN, CDR2 SVGIG (reference sequence). CDR3: CAWSSGSEGSPLHF. DNA of the CDR3: TGTGCCTGGAGTTCCGGGTCCGAAGGTTCACCCCTCCACTTT.

This clone was observed a handful of times. DNA for the CDR3: TGTGCCAGCAGCTGGAGTTGGTGGAGCACAGAGACCCAGTACTTC. It specifies CASSWSWWSTETQYF. The genes are TRBV11-2 and TRBJ2-5; D remains ambiguous. The CDR3 extends over 15 amino acids. Trimming removed 4 bases from V and 4 bases from J, with 16 bases in between. Germline assignment: CDR1 SGHAT and CDR2 FQNNGV.

Written as DNA, the CDR3 is TGTGCCAGCAGTCCGCGTTGGGAGACCCAGTACTTC. Translated, it gives CASSPRWETQYF. The chain uses TRBV6-1 and TRBJ2-5; no firm D call. Germline V gene lookup returns CDR1 MNHNS and CDR2 SASEGT. The CDR3 loop spans 12 amino acids. Trimming left V 5 bases short and J 5 bases short, with 9 bases between.

This clone was seen only a few times. The chain links TRBV28 to TRBJ2-7, with 7 bases aligning to TRBD1. V gave up 2 bases and J gave up 7 bases; unmatched junction bases: 14. Germline-derived CDR1 and CDR2 are MDHEN and SYDVKM. The CDR3 spans 16 residues. The CDR3 bases are TGTGCCAGCAGTTTACCCATCGAGGGGGCGACGAAAGAGCAGTACTTC. Its protein product is CASSLPIEGATKEQYF. The variable domain in full, with the rest retrieved from reference TRBV28 and TRBJ2-7, is DVKVTQSSRYLVKRTGEKVFLECVQDMDHENMFWYRQDPGLGLRLIYFSYDVKMKEKGDIPEGYSVSREKKERFSLILESASTNQTSMYLCASSLPIEGATKEQYFGPGTRLTVT.

This clone was detected a few times. The genes are TRBV6-1 and TRBJ2-1, with D uncertain. The V and J ends lost 8 bases and 7 bases respectively, with 9 bases between them. The CDR3 is made up of 11 amino acids. Germline CDR1 MNHNS, CDR2 SASEGT. The CDR3 DNA is TGTGCCAGCCTACTATGGAATGAGCAGTTCTTC. Protein: CASLLWNEQFF.

This chain joins TRBV29-1 and TRBJ1-2; D might be TRBD1 (5 bases). The CDR3 runs 13 residues. Trimming left V 3 bases short and J 2 bases short, with 10 bases between. Germline-derived CDR1 and CDR2 are SQVTM and ANQGSEA. CDR3 sequence: CSVDTGQNYGYTF. The CDR3 coding sequence is TGCAGCGTTGACACAGGCCAAAACTATGGCTACACCTTC.

In the case of this clone: The same CDR3 is also encoded by other DNA sequences in this sample. The chain recombines TRBV13 with TRBJ2-2, with D uncertain. The CDR3 has 14 residues. Germline assignment: CDR1 PRHDT and CDR2 FYEKMQ (reference sequence). Trimming cost V 0 bases and J 2 bases, with 4 bases left between them. The CDR3 protein is CASSLGPNTGELFF. CDR3 in DNA: TGTGCCAGCAGCTTAGGTCCTAACACCGGGGAGCTGTTTTTT.

V usage is TRBV19 and J usage is TRBJ2-3; 8 bases match TRBD2. Losses at the gene ends were 3 bases for V and 4 bases for J; bases not matched to a gene: 6. CDR3 size: 15 residues. The germline V gene encodes CDR1 LNHDA and CDR2 SQIVND (reference sequence). DNA of the CDR3: TGTGCCAGTAGTATTCAAGCGGGAGTGGCAGATACGCAGTATTTT. Translation gives CASSIQAGVADTQYF.

CDR3 nucleotide sequence: TGTGCCAGCAGGAGCGGACTGTCCGTGGGCTATGGCTACACCTTC. This sequence encodes CASRSGLSVGYGYTF. This chain links TRBV6-5 with TRBJ1-2; D not resolved. The CDR3 sequence is 15 residues long. Trimming took 6 bases from V and 4 from J, leaving 18 bases between them. The germline CDR1 and CDR2 sequences are MNHEY and SVGAGI.

This chain connects TRBV15 to TRBJ2-1; 10 bases are shared with TRBD2. Germline V lookup: CDR1 LNHNV, CDR2 YYDKDF (reference sequence). The CDR3 spans 16 residues. Germline trimming cut 5 bases from V and 6 bases from J; bases unmatched to any gene: 10. This chain's CDR3 is CATSPDSGRDGNEQFF. The CDR3 DNA is TGTGCCACCAGCCCAGACAGCGGGAGGGACGGCAATGAGCAGTTCTTC.

This sequence joins TRBV7-9 and TRBJ1-1; 7 nucleotides match TRBD1. Germline assignment: CDR1 SEHNR and CDR2 FQNEAQ (reference sequence). J lost 6 bases, V lost 1 base, and 5 bases had no gene match. The CDR3 is 14 residues long. The CDR3: CASSLVSGGPEAFF. The CDR3 DNA reads TGTGCCAGCAGCTTAGTTTCAGGGGGTCCTGAAGCTTTCTTT.

V is TRBV7-2 and J is TRBJ1-5; no definite D call. This CDR3 is 16 amino acids long. Germline V lookup: CDR1 SGHTA, CDR2 FQGNSA. Trimming shortened V by 5 bases and J by 4 bases, and 18 bases separated the two germline ends. CDR3 in DNA: TGTGCCAGCAGCACCTTGCCTTCGAGGGCGAATCAGCCCCAGCATTTT. This sequence encodes CASSTLPSRANQPQHF.

This clone was found a few times. This rearrangement joins TRBV6-6 to TRBJ1-5, with TRBD1 identical over 7 bases. Unmatched junction bases numbered 7, after V lost 10 bases and J lost 4 bases. The CDR3 has 13 residues. CDR1 MNHNY and CDR2 SVGAGI come from the germline V gene (reference sequence). The CDR3 nucleotides read TGTGCCACCCGGACAGGACTAAATCAGCCCCAGCATTTT. It translates to CATRTGLNQPQHF.

The chain couples TRBV6-1 to TRBJ2-7; 7 nucleotides match TRBD2. There are 15 residues in the CDR3. J gave up 4 bases and V 2 bases, and 8 bases lay outside the gene matches. Germline assignment: CDR1 MNHNS and CDR2 SASEGT. The CDR3, as DNA: TGTGCCAGCAGTGAATTTGGGAGGGGAAATTACGAGCAGTACTTC. Translation gives CASSEFGRGNYEQYF.

Only a few counts were recorded for this clone. CDR3 coding DNA: TGCGCCAGCAGCTTGGAGTCGGGGGGAGTAGGCTACACCTTC. The encoded protein is CASSLESGGVGYTF. The chain recombines TRBV5-1 with TRBJ1-2; possibly TRBD1 for D (5 bases). Germline V lookup: CDR1 SGHRS, CDR2 YFSETQ. Trimming removed 0 bases from V and 8 bases from J, with 14 bases in between. This CDR3 region has 14 residues.

V gene TRBV19 combines with J gene TRBJ1-5, with a possible D match to TRBD1 (5 bases). The CDR3 has 17 amino acids. Trimming took off 7 bases at V and 1 base at J, with 20 bases between the two ends. Germline V gene data show CDR1 as LNHDA and CDR2 as SQIVND (reference sequence). CDR3 coding DNA: TGTGCCAGTACCCCACAGGCGGGGGTAAGAAGCAATCAGCCCCAGCATTTT. Its translation: CASTPQAGVRSNQPQHF.

This sequence joins TRBV25-1 and TRBJ1-2, with 10 positions matching TRBD1. Germline V gene sequence: CDR1 MGHDK, CDR2 SYGVNS. The J segment lost 4 bases and the V segment lost 5 bases, leaving 7 bases of the junction unmatched. The CDR3 covers 15 residues. CDR3 in DNA: TGTGCCAGCAGTTGGGGACAGGGGCCATCCTATGGCTACACCTTC. Translated, it gives CASSWGQGPSYGYTF.

The chain has TRBV5-5 and TRBJ1-2; 8 positions agree with TRBD1. Trimming removed 0 bases from V and 8 bases from J; junction bases left unmatched: 6. The length of the CDR3 is 14 residues. Germline assignment: CDR1 SGHKS and CDR2 YYEKEE (reference sequence). CDR3: CASSLADRDEGYTF. In nucleotides, the CDR3 is TGTGCCAGCAGCTTGGCGGACAGGGATGAAGGCTACACCTTC. The complete variable domain, with remaining parts taken from reference TRBV5-5 and TRBJ1-2, reads DAGVTQSPTHLIKTRGQQVTLRCSPISGHKSVSWYQQVLGQGPQFIFQYYEKEERGRGNFPDRFSARQFPNYSSELNVNALLLGDSALYLCASSLADRDEGYTFGSGTRLTVV.

This clone was seen more than once but under ten times. The V call is TRBV4-3, the J call TRBJ2-6; tentatively, D is TRBD1 (6 bases). The CDR3 sequence is 18 residues long. V lost 2 bases to trimming and J lost 0 bases, with 14 bases between them. The V gene's germline CDR1 is LGHNA and CDR2 YSLEER. DNA of the CDR3: TGCGCCAGCAGCCAATACGGACAGCTTAGCTCTGGGGCCAACGTCCTGACTTTC. Its translation: CASSQYGQLSSGANVLTF.